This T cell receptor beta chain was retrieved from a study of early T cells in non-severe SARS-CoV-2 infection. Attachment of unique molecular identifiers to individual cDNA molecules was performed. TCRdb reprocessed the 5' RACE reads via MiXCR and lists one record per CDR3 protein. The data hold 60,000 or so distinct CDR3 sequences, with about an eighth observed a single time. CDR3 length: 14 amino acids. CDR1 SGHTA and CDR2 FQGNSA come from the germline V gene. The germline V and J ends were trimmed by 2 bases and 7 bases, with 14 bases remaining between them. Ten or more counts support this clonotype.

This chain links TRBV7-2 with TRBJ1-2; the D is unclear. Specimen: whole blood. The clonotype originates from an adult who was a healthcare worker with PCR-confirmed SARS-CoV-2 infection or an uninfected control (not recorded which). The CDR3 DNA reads TGTGCCAGCAGCTTATTTTTGTCACAGCCTGGCTACACCTTC. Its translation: CASSLFLSQPGYTF.